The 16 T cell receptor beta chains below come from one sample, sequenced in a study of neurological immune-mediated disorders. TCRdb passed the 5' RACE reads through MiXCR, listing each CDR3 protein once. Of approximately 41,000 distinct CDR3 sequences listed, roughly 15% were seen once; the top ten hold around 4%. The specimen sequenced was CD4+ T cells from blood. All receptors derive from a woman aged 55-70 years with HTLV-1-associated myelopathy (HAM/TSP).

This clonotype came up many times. The CDR3 sequence is CASSGGQGANQPQHF. For the CDR3, the DNA is TGTGCCAGCAGTGGGGGACAGGGGGCGAATCAGCCCCAGCATTTT. The V and J genes are TRBV6-1 and TRBJ1-5, with TRBD1 identical over 12 bases. Germline lookup yields CDR1 MNHNS and CDR2 SASEGT. V shed 4 bases and J 4 bases; nucleotides not matched to a gene: 2. The CDR3 is made up of 15 amino acids.

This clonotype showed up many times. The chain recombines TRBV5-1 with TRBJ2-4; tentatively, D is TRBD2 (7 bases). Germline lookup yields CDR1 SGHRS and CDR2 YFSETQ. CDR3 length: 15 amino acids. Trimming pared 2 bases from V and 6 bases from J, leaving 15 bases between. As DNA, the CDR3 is TGCGCCAGCAGCTTCGGAGGGGGGGGCGGAAACATTCAGTACTTC. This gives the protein CASSFGGGGGNIQYF.

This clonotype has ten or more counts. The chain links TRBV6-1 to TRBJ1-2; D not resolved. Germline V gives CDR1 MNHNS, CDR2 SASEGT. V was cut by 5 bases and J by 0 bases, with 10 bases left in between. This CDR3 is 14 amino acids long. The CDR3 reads CASSTSGANYGYTF. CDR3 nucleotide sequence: TGTGCCAGCAGTACGTCCGGGGCTAACTATGGCTACACCTTC.

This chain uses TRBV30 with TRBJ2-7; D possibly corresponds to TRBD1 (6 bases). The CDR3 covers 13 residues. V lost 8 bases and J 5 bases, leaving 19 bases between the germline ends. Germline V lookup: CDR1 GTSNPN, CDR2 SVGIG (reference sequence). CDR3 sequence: CAAWRRGGNEQYF. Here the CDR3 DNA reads TGTGCCGCCTGGAGAAGAGGGGGAAACGAGCAGTACTTC.

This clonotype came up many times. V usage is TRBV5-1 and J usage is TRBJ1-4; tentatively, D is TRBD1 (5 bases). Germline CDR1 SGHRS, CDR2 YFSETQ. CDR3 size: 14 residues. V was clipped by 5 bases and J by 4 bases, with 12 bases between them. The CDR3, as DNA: TGCGCCAGCAGAGATATGGGGGGTAATGAAAAACTGTTTTTT. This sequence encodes CASRDMGGNEKLFF.

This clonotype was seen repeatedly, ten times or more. As DNA, the CDR3 is TGCAGTGCTAGTCGGCTAGCGGGGGGTCACAATGAGCAGTTCTTC. Translation: CSASRLAGGHNEQFF. The V gene is TRBV20-1, the J gene TRBJ2-1; 11 nucleotides agree with TRBD2. CDR1 is DFQATT, CDR2 SNEGSKA, per germline (reference sequence). Trimming at V came to 3 bases and at J to 5 bases, leaving 6 bases not matched to a gene. The CDR3 contains 15 residues.

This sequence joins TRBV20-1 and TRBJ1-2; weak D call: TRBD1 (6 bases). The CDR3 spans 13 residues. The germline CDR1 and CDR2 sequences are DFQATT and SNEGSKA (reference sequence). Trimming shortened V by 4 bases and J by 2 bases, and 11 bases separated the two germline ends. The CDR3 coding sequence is TGCAGTGCTAAGGACAGCTCGAACTATGGCTACACCTTC. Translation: CSAKDSSNYGYTF.

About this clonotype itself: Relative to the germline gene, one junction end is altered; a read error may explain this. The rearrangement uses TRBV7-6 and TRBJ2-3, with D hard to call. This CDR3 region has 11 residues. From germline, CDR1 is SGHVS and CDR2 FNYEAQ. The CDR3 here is CASSFGDTHYF. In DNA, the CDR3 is TGTGCCAGCAGCTTCGGAGATACGCATTATTTT.

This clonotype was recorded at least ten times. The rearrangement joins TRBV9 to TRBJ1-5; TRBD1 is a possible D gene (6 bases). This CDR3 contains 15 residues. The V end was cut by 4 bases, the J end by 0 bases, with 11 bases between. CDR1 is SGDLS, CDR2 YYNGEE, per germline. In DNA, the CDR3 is TGTGCCAGCAGCCGGACAGCTTATAGCAATCAGCCCCAGCATTTT. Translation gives CASSRTAYSNQPQHF.

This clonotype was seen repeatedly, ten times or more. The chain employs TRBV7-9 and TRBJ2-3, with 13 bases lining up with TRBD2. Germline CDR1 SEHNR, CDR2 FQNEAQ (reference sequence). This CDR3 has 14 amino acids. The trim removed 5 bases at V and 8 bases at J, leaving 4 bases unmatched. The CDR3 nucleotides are TGTGCCAGCAGCCCAGGACTAGCGGGGGCTACGCAGTATTTT. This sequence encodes CASSPGLAGATQYF.

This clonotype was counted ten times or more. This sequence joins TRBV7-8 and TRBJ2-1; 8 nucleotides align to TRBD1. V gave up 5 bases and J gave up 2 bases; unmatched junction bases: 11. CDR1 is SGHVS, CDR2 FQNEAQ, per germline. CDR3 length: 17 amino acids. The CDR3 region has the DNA TGTGCCAGCAGCCCTAGCCGACAGGGGTTGACCTACAATGAGCAGTTCTTC. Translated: CASSPSRQGLTYNEQFF.

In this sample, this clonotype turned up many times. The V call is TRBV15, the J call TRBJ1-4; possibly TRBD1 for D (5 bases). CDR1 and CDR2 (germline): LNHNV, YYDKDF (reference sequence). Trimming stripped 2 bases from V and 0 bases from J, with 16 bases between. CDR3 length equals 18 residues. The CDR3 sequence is CATSRSGSLGPTNEKLFF. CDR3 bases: TGTGCCACCAGCAGATCAGGATCGTTGGGGCCAACTAATGAAAAACTGTTTTTT.

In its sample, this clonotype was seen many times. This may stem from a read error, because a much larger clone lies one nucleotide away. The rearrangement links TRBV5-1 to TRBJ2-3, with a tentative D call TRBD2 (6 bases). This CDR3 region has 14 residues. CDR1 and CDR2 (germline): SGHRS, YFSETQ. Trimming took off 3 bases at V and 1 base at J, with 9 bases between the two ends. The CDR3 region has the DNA TGCGCCAGCAGCTGGACGGGGGGCACAGATACGCAGTATTTT. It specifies CASSWTGGTDTQYF.

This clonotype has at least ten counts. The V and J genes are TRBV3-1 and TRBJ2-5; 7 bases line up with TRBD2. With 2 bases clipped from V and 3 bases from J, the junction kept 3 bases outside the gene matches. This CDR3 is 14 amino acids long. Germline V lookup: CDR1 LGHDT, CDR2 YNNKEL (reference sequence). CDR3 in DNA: TGTGCCAGCAGCCAATTCCGGGGGGAAGAGACCCAGTACTTC. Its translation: CASSQFRGEETQYF.

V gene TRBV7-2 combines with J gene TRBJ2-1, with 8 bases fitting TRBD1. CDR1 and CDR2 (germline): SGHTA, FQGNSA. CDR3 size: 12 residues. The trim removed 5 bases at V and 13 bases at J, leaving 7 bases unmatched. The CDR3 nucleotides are TGTGCCAGCAGCCCCGGGACAGGTCATCAGTTCTTC. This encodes CASSPGTGHQFF.

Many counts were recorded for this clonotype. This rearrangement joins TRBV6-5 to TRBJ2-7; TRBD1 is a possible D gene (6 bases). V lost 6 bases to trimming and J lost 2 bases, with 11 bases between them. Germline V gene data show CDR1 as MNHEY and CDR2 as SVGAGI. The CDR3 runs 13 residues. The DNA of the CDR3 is TGTGCCAGCAGCCAGGGGCCAACCTACGAGCAGTACTTC. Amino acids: CASSQGPTYEQYF.